This T cell receptor (beta chain) was documented in a study of T cells in Graves' hyperthyroidism and ophthalmopathy. Researchers amplified the TCR beta CDR3 regions from RNA transcripts. The HTBI primer set served for first-round RT-PCR of the TCR CDR3. TCRdb itself ran the multiplex PCR reads through MiXCR, one entry per CDR3 protein. This sample has around 480,000 distinct CDR3 sequences, with 13% to 15% found just once. CDR1 and CDR2 from the germline V gene are KGHSH and LQKENI. The CDR3 runs to 18 residues. Trimming cost V 4 bases and J 1 base, with 21 bases left between them. Calling Graves' hyperthyroidism stable meant ophthalmopathy did not progress within 18 months. Criteria for exclusion of patients were uncontrolled infection, other autoimmune disease, pregnancy or lactation. The PBMCs were sourced from fresh peripheral blood (around 9.3 ml). This clonotype was detected many times.

Sequencing was done on a sample of blood. V gene TRBV18 combines with J gene TRBJ2-3; a possible D gene is TRBD1 (7 bases). The receptor comes from a woman between 18 and 29 years old with Graves' hyperthyroidism. CDR3 in amino acids: CASSRRGDRPERTDTQYF. CDR3 sequence (DNA): TGTGCCAGCTCACGTAGGGGGGACAGACCCGAACGCACAGATACGCAGTATTTT. The full variable domain, its missing parts supplied by reference TRBV18 and TRBJ2-3, is NAGVMQNPRHLVRRRGQEARLRCSPMKGHSHVYWYRQLPEEGLKFMVYLQKENIIDESGMPKERFSAEFPKEGPSILRIQQVVRGDSAAYFCASSRRGDRPERTDTQYFGPGTRLTVL.